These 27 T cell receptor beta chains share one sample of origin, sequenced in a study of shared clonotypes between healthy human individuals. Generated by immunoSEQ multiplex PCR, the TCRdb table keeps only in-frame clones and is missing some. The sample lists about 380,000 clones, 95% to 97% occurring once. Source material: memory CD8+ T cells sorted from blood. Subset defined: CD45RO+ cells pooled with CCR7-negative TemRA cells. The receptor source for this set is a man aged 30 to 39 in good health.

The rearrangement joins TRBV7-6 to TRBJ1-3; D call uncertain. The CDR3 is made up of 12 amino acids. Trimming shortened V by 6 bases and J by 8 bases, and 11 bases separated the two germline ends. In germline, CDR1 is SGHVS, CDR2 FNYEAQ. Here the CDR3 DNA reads TGTGCCAGCAGTTACAACACGGACACCATATATTTT. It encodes CASSYNTDTIYF.

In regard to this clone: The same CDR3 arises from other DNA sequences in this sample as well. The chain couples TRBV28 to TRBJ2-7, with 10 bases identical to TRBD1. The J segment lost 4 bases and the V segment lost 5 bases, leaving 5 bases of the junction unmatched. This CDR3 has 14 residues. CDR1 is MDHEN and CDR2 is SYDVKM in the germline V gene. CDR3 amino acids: CASSPGTGVYEQYF. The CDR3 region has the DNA TGTGCCAGCAGTCCCGGGACAGGGGTTTACGAGCAGTACTTC.

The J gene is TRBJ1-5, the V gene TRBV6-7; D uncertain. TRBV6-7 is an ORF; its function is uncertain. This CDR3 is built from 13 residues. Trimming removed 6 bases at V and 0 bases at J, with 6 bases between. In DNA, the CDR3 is TGTGCCAGCAGACACTATAGCAATCAGCCCCAGCATTTT. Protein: CASRHYSNQPQHF.

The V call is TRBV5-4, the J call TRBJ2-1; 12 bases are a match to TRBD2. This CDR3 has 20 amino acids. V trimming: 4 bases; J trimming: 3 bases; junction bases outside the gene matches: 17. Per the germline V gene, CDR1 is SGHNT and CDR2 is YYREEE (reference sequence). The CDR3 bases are TGTGCCAGCAGCAATTCTCAGCTAGCGGGAGGGCCGCGCGACTACAATGAGCAGTTCTTC. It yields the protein CASSNSQLAGGPRDYNEQFF.

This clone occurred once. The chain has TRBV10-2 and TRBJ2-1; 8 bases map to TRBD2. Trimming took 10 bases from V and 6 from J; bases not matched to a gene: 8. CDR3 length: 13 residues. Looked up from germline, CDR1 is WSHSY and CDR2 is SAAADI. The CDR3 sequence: CATSSGLVNEQFF. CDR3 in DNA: TGCGCCACCTCTTCGGGACTAGTCAATGAGCAGTTCTTC.

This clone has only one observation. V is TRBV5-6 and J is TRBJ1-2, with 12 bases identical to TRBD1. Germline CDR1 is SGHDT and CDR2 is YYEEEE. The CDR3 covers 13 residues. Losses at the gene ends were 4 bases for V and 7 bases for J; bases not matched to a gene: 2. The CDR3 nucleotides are TGTGCCAGCAGCCCGGGACAGGGGGCTGGCTACACCTTC. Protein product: CASSPGQGAGYTF.

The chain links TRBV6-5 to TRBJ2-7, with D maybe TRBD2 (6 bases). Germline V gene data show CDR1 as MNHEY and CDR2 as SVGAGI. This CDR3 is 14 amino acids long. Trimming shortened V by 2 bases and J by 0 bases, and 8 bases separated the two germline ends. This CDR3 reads CASSYIGGSYEQYF. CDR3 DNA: TGTGCCAGCAGTTACATCGGGGGCTCCTACGAGCAGTACTTC.

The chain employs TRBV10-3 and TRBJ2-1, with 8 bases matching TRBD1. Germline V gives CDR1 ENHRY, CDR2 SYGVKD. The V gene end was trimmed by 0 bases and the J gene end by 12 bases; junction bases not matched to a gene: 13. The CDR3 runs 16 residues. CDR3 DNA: TGTGCCATCAGTGAGTCCGGGACAGGTAGATATCGTCGGCAGTTCTTC. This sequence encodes CAISESGTGRYRRQFF.

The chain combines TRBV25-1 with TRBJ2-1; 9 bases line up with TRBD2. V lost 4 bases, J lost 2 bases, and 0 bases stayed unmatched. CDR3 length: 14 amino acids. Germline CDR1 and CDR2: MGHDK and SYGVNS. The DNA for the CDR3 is TGTGCCAGCAGTGGACTAGCGGCCTACAATGAGCAGTTCTTC. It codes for CASSGLAAYNEQFF.

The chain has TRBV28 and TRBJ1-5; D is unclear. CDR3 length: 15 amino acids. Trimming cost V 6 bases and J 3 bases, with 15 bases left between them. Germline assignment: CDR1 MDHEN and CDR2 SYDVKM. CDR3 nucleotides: TGTGCCAGCAGCCGAATGAGTAGGAACAATCAGCCCCAGCATTTT. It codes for CASSRMSRNNQPQHF.

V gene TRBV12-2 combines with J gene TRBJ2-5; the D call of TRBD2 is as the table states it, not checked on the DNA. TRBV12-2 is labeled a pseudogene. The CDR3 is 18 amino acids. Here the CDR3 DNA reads TGTGCAAGTCGCTTAGCAAGTACCGTGACTAGCGGAAAAGAGACCCAGTACTTC. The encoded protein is CASRLASTVTSGKETQYF.

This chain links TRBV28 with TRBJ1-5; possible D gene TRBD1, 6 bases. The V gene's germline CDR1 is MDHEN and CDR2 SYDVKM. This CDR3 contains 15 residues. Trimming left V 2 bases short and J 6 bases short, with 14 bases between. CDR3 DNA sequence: TGTGCCAGCAGTTTACCGGGGGCCGGGGGTCAGCCCCAGCATTTT. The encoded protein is CASSLPGAGGQPQHF.

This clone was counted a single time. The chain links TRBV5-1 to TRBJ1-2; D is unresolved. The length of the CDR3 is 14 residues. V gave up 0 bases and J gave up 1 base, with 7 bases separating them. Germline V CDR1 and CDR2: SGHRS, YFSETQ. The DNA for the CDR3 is TGCGCCAGCAGCTTGGTGGGGAATAACTATGGCTACACCTTC. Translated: CASSLVGNNYGYTF.

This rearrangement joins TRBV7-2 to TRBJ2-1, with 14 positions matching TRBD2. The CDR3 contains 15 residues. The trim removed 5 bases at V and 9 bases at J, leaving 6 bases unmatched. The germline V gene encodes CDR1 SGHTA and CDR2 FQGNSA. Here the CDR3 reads CASSRGTSGSSEQFF. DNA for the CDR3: TGTGCCAGCAGCCGAGGGACTAGCGGGAGTAGTGAGCAGTTCTTC.

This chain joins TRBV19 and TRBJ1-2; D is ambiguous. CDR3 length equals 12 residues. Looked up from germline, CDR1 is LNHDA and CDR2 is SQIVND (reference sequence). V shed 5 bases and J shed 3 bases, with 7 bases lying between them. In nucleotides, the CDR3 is TGTGCCAGTAGTTCCGGACACTATGGCTACACCTTC. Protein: CASSSGHYGYTF.

The CDR3 here is CASSKRAGKDTQYF. CDR3 bases: TGTGCCAGCAGTAAACGAGCGGGAAAAGATACGCAGTATTTT. This rearrangement joins TRBV11-3 to TRBJ2-3; 7 bases map to TRBD2. Losses at the gene ends were 6 bases for V and 5 bases for J; bases not matched to a gene: 8. The CDR3 spans 14 residues. Germline V gives CDR1 SGHNT, CDR2 YENEEA.

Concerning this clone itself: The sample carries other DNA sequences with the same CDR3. This CDR3 reads CAWSVGPDTQYF. In DNA form, the CDR3 reads TGTGCCTGGAGTGTAGGGCCCGATACGCAGTATTTT. The chain couples TRBV30 to TRBJ2-3; no clear D gene. Trimming removed 0 bases from V and 6 bases from J, with 7 bases in between. Looked up from germline, CDR1 is GTSNPN and CDR2 is SVGIG (reference sequence). The CDR3 consists of 12 residues.

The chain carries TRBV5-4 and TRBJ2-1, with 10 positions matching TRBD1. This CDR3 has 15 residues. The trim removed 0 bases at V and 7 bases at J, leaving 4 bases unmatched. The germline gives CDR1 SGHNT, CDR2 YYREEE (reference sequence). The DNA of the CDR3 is TGTGCCAGCAGCTTGGGTAGGGACAGGGGAAATGAGCAGTTCTTC. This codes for CASSLGRDRGNEQFF.

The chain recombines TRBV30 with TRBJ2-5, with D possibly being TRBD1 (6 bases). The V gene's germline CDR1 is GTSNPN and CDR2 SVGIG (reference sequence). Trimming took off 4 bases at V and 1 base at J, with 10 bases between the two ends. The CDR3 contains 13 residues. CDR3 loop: CAWKLQGQETQYF. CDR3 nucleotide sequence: TGTGCCTGGAAGCTACAGGGCCAAGAGACCCAGTACTTC.

The CDR3 region is CASTVNPGTANTGELFF. In DNA, the CDR3 is TGTGCCAGCACCGTTAACCCCGGGACAGCGAACACCGGGGAGCTGTTTTTT. The chain uses TRBV28 and TRBJ2-2, with 7 positions matching TRBD1. The CDR3 spans 17 residues. Germline V gene data show CDR1 as MDHEN and CDR2 as SYDVKM. After removal of 7 bases from V and 0 bases from J, the junction contained 11 bases not matched to a gene.

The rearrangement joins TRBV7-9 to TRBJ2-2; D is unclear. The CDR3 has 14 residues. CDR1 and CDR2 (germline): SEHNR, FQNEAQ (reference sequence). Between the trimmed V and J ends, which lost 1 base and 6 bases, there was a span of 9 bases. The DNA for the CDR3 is TGTGCCAGCAGCTTAGGAGGCGCCGCCGGGGAGCTGTTTTTT. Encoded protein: CASSLGGAAGELFF. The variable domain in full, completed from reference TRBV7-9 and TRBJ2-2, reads DTGVSQNPRHKITKRGQNVTFRCDPISEHNRLYWYRQTLGQGPEFLTYFQNEAQLEKSRLLSDRFSAERPKGSFSTLEIQRTEQGDSAMYLCASSLGGAAGELFFGEGSRLTVL.

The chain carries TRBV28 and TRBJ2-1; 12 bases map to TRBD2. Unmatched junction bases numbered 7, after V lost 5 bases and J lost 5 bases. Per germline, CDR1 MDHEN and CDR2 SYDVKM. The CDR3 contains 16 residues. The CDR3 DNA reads TGTGCCAGCAGTCCCGAGACTAGCGGGAGACACAATGAGCAGTTCTTC. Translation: CASSPETSGRHNEQFF. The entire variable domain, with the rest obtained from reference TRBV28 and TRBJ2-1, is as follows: DVKVTQSSRYLVKRTGEKVFLECVQDMDHENMFWYRQDPGLGLRLIYFSYDVKMKEKGDIPEGYSVSREKKERFSLILESASTNQTSMYLCASSPETSGRHNEQFFGPGTRLTVL.

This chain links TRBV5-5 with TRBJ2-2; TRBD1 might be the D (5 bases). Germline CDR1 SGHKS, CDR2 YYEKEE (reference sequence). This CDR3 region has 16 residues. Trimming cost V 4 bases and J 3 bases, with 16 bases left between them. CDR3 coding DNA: TGTGCCAGCAGCCCCCTCCGAGACAGTCACACCGGGGAGCTGTTTTTT. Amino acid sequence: CASSPLRDSHTGELFF.

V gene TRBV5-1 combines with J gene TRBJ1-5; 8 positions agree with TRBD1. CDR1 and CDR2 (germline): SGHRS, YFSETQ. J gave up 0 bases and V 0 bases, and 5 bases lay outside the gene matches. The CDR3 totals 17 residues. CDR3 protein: CASSLGDRSDSNQPQHF. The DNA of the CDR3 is TGCGCCAGCAGCTTGGGGGACAGGTCAGATAGCAATCAGCCCCAGCATTTT.

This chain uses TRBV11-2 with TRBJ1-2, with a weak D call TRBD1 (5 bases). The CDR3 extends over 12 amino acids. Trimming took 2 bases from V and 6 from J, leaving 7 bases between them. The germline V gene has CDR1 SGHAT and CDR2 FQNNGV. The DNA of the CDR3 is TGTGCCAGCAGCTTACAGGGAGATGGCTACACCTTC. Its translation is CASSLQGDGYTF. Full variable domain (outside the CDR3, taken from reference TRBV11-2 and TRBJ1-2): EAGVAQSPRYKIIEKRQSVAFWCNPISGHATLYWYQQILGQGPKLLIQFQNNGVVDDSQLPKDRFSAERLKGVDSTLKIQPAKLEDSAVYLCASSLQGDGYTFGSGTRLTVV.

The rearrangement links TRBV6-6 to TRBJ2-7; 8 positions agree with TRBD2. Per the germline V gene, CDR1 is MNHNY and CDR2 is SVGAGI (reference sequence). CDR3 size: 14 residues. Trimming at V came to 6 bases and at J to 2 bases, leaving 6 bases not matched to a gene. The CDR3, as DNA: TGTGCCAGCAGGATTCGGGGGGGGACCTACGAGCAGTACTTC. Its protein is CASRIRGGTYEQYF.

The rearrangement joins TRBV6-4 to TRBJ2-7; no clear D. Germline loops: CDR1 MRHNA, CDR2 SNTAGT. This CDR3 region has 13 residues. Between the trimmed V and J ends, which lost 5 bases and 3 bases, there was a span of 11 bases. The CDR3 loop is CASSSGGIYEQYF. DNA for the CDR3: TGTGCCAGCAGTTCCGGTGGGATCTACGAGCAGTACTTC.